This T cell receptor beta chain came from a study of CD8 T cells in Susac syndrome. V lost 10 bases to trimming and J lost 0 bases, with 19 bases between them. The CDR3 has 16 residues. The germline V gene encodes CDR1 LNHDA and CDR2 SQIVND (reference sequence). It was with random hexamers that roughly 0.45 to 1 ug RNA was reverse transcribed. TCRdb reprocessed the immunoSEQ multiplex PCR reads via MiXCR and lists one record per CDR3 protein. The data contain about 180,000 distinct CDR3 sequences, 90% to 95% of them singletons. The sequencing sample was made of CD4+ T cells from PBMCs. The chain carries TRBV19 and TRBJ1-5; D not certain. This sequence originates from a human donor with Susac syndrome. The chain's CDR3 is CATRGGGIYSNQPQHF. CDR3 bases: TGTGCCACTCGTGGAGGAGGGATATATAGCAATCAGCCCCAGCATTTT.